One and the same sample provided the 7 T cell receptor beta chains below, sequenced in a study of tumor-infiltrating lymphocytes in primary liver carcinoma. Starting material of around 460 ng total RNA yielded TCR beta cDNA via a constant-region primer. Libraries of TCR beta came from three nested multiplex PCR rounds with slightly modified ARM-PCR. In the first two PCR rounds, TRBV1-TRBV30 forward primers were paired with a C-beta reverse primer, and each round lasted around 10 cycles. TCRdb independently ran MiXCR on the multiplex PCR reads; one entry per CDR3 protein. The table lists about 74,000 distinct CDR3 sequences, roughly three quarters of them singletons. Bulk tissue was left unsorted, and RNA and DNA were co-extracted from approximately 20-30 mg of it. Sequencing input: liver tumor tissue from sampling region 4. Subset of the sample: tumor region T4, right-lateral pole. These receptors were taken from a man aged 35-49 years with primary liver carcinoma and hepatitis B virus infection.

The chain uses TRBV11-2 and TRBJ2-1, with 8 bases that match TRBD2. The J segment lost 9 bases and the V segment lost 7 bases, leaving 17 bases of the junction unmatched. The CDR3 extends over 16 amino acids. From germline, CDR1 is SGHAT and CDR2 FQNNGV. The CDR3 sequence is CASNLDIGLAMSEQFF. DNA of the CDR3: TGTGCCAGCAACTTGGATATAGGACTAGCCATGAGTGAGCAGTTCTTC.

The chain couples TRBV11-2 to TRBJ2-7; D is perhaps TRBD2 (5 bases). There are 15 residues in the CDR3. Germline assignment: CDR1 SGHAT and CDR2 FQNNGV. Trimming took 5 bases from V and 1 from J, leaving 15 bases between them. The CDR3 loop reads CASSLPEGISYEQYF. In DNA, the CDR3 is TGTGCCAGCAGCCTACCTGAGGGAATTTCCTACGAGCAGTACTTC.

As regards this clonotype: A read error may produce the germline difference seen at one junction end. The genes are TRBV11-2 and TRBJ2-1; maybe TRBD1 (6 bases). The germline V gene has CDR1 SGHAT and CDR2 FQNNGV. This CDR3 has 17 amino acids. The CDR3 coding sequence is TGTGTCAGCAGCTTGGGGACACTAGGGAGCTCCTACAATGAGCAGCTCTTC. It yields the protein CVSSLGTLGSSYNEQLF.

As regards this clonotype: The junction and the germline gene differ at one end; a read error may be behind it. CDR3 nucleotides: TGTCCCAGCAGTTGCCGGGACAGGTCCACAGATACGCAGTATTTT. It is translated as CPSSCRDRSTDTQYF. The rearrangement links TRBV6-5 to TRBJ2-3; 8 bases align to TRBD1. Germline V lookup: CDR1 MNHEY, CDR2 SVGAGI. CDR3 size: 15 residues.

In its sample, this clonotype was seen once. The chain combines TRBV29-1 with TRBJ2-7; no definite D call. Trimming removed 6 bases from V and 3 bases from J, with 15 bases in between. Germline V gives CDR1 SQVTM, CDR2 ANQGSEA. The CDR3 sequence is 13 residues long. CDR3: CSVDGPPFYEQYF. As DNA, the CDR3 is TGCAGCGTGGATGGGCCCCCGTTCTACGAGCAGTACTTC.

This chain joins TRBV9 and TRBJ2-5; 8 positions match TRBD2. The CDR3 covers 14 residues. Unmatched junction bases numbered 5, after V lost 5 bases and J lost 2 bases. Germline CDR1 SGDLS, CDR2 YYNGEE. CDR3 amino acids: CASSAREGQETQYF. In nucleotides, the CDR3 is TGTGCCAGCAGTGCCCGGGAGGGACAAGAGACCCAGTACTTC. Supplemented by reference TRBV9 and TRBJ2-5, the full variable domain reads DSGVTQTPKHLITATGQRVTLRCSPRSGDLSVYWYQQSLDQGLQFLIQYYNGEERAKGNILERFSAQQFPDLHSELNLSSLELGDSALYFCASSAREGQETQYFGPGTRLLVL.

Concerning this clonotype itself: One end of the junction is discordant with germline, which a read error may explain. This chain connects TRBV11-2 to TRBJ2-1; 8 nucleotides line up with TRBD2. Germline V gives CDR1 SGHAT, CDR2 FQNNGV. This CDR3 region has 16 residues. CDR3 residues: CAGSLNIGLAMGEQFF. For the CDR3, the DNA is TGTGCCGGCAGCTTGAATATCGGACTAGCCATGGGCGAGCAATTCTTC.